One T cell receptor beta chain is described in this entry. Its antigen is as yet unknown. This record comes from a study of T cell clonotyping in hematopoietic cell transplantation. The CDR3 is 15 residues long. The germline V gene encodes CDR1 SGHVS and CDR2 FNYEAQ. Between the trimmed V and J ends, which lost 3 bases and 6 bases, there was a span of 17 bases. Assay: immunoSEQ multiplex PCR; the TCRdb copy retains only in-frame clones and omits some. This repertoire shows over 9,000 clones, approximately 80% found once; its top ten account for 50% to 65%. Regarding the study as a whole: Higher Inverse Simpson Index values in graft donor and pretransplant recipient predicted broader posttransplant TCR diversity. After transplant, recipient diversity fell while pathologically expanded clonotypes grew through day 180.

The chain joins TRBV7-6 to TRBJ1-2; D unclear. This TCR was recovered from a male patient aged 55 to 69 who had an allogeneic stem cell transplant from an unrelated donor, so the T cells may come from the graft donor. Some clones in this sample may be carry-over from other donors' samples. Sequencing used PBMCs, obtained at the time of graft-versus-host disease after allogeneic stem cell transplant. The CDR3 loop is CASSLALASWDGYTF. CDR3 bases: TGTGCCAGCAGCTTGGCCCTGGCATCTTGGGATGGCTACACCTTC.